This T cell receptor beta chain was retrieved from a study of blood T cell repertoires in COVID-19. The protocol was immunoSEQ multiplex PCR, while the TCRdb copy is restricted to in-frame clones and leaves out a portion. Of roughly 250,000 clones listed, around nine tenths are singletons. From germline, CDR1 is SGHRS and CDR2 YFSETQ. Between the trimmed V and J ends, which lost 0 bases and 0 bases, there was a span of 13 bases. The CDR3 is made up of 17 amino acids. This clonotype was sampled from a man aged 40-55 years who had recovered from COVID-19. Sample: PBMCs or T cells enriched from blood (not recorded which). The chain employs TRBV5-1 and TRBJ1-3; D is perhaps TRBD1 (6 bases). The CDR3 reads CASSLAGGTSSGNTIYF. The CDR3 DNA follows: TGCGCCAGCAGCTTGGCCGGGGGGACAAGCTCTGGAAACACCATATATTTT.